The rows below give T cell receptor beta chains drawn from one sample of a study of blood T cell repertoires in COVID-19. TCRdb keeps only in-frame clones here, not all; method: immunoSEQ multiplex PCR. The table shows 90,000 or so clones, with approximately 87% occurring only once. The sequenced sample consisted of peripheral blood. Receptors were obtained from a human donor in a cohort sampled during active COVID-19. CDR3s leave out the opening cysteine and the closing phenylalanine or tryptophan.

v_call: TRBV28; cdr3_length: 11; cdr3_aa: ASSIQGYYGYT
v_call: TRBV6-5; cdr3_length: 12; cdr3_aa: ASSYENSGNTIY
v_call: TRBV24-1; cdr3_length: 8; cdr3_aa: ATTGYEQY
v_call: TRBV6-5; cdr3_length: 10; cdr3_aa: ASRPTGGPQH
v_call: TRBV4-1; cdr3_length: 12; cdr3_aa: ASSSRMRDTEAF
v_call: TRBV7-9; cdr3_length: 11; cdr3_aa: ASSLMFASAQY
v_call: TRBV19; cdr3_length: 11; cdr3_aa: ASSMQGDYGYT
v_call: TRBV4-3; cdr3_length: 17; cdr3_aa: ASSPDPPSGYSNTGELF
v_call: TRBV6-2/TRBV6-3; cdr3_length: 12; cdr3_aa: ASSRGAAYNEQF
v_call: TRBV5-1; cdr3_length: 11; cdr3_aa: ASSSTGYNEQF
v_call: TRBV28; cdr3_length: 12; cdr3_aa: ASTIGRQGRGYT
v_call: TRBV7-9; cdr3_length: 10; cdr3_aa: ASSALQETQY
v_call: TRBV6-5; cdr3_length: 14; cdr3_aa: ASSYSQGPRGNEQF
v_call: TRBV6-5; cdr3_length: 12; cdr3_aa: ASSQTGHGVGYT
v_call: TRBV7-8; cdr3_length: 13; cdr3_aa: ASRGSGGATGELF
v_call: TRBV5-6; cdr3_length: 13; cdr3_aa: ASRAGTRPSYEQY
v_call: TRBV6-6; cdr3_length: 13; cdr3_aa: ASSYSSTWGDEQF
v_call: TRBV2; cdr3_length: 12; cdr3_aa: ATYSGHSNEKLF
v_call: TRBV15; cdr3_length: 13; cdr3_aa: ATSRERWNYNEQF
v_call: TRBV5-4; cdr3_length: 14; cdr3_aa: ASSFSGGRGKETQY
v_call: TRBV5-6; cdr3_length: 12; cdr3_aa: ASSGTGHSDGYT
v_call: TRBV4-3; cdr3_length: 14; cdr3_aa: ASSSRTSVSTDTQY
v_call: TRBV19; cdr3_length: 11; cdr3_aa: ASADRVGYEQY
v_call: TRBV4-2; cdr3_length: 13; cdr3_aa: ASSPGQGGDYEQY
v_call: TRBV5-4; cdr3_length: 11; cdr3_aa: ASSQRGGDTQY
v_call: TRBV7-2; cdr3_length: 16; cdr3_aa: ASSLFSAGADSGNTIY
v_call: TRBV19; cdr3_length: 11; cdr3_aa: ASNDRRDQPQH
v_call: TRBV28; cdr3_length: 13; cdr3_aa: ASRSPGTGTYEQY
v_call: TRBV7-8; cdr3_length: 12; cdr3_aa: ASSSWGSTYEQY
v_call: TRBV2; cdr3_length: 11; cdr3_aa: ASRGAWSDGYT
v_call: TRBV30; cdr3_length: 14; cdr3_aa: AWTILGTPGTYEQY
v_call: TRBV7-9; cdr3_length: 12; cdr3_aa: ASTDREEDYGYT
v_call: TRBV11-2; cdr3_length: 10; cdr3_aa: ASTHRADTIY
v_call: TRBV14; cdr3_length: 10; cdr3_aa: ASSHSGRKLF
v_call: TRBV7-3; cdr3_length: 11; cdr3_aa: ASSRPTGDGYT
v_call: TRBV18; cdr3_length: 11; cdr3_aa: ASSVTGSYEQY
v_call: TRBV5-1; cdr3_length: 14; cdr3_aa: ASSLGGSGGSYEQY
v_call: TRBV18; cdr3_length: 12; cdr3_aa: ASSPPNTVGEQY
v_call: TRBV6-2/TRBV6-3; cdr3_length: 9; cdr3_aa: ASSDEREQY
v_call: TRBV19; cdr3_length: 14; cdr3_aa: ASSPQSAVSGNTIY
v_call: TRBV6-5; cdr3_length: 13; cdr3_aa: ASRDLPTRDEKLF
v_call: TRBV2; cdr3_length: 13; cdr3_aa: ASRQGADGANVLT
v_call: TRBV11-3; cdr3_length: 13; cdr3_aa: ASSRAGADTDTQY
v_call: TRBV14; cdr3_length: 12; cdr3_aa: ASSQDWDSNGYT
v_call: TRBV7-8; cdr3_length: 13; cdr3_aa: ASSLEGARNSPLH
v_call: TRBV7-7; cdr3_length: 12; cdr3_aa: ASSLQGTYNEQF
v_call: TRBV4-1; cdr3_length: 10; cdr3_aa: ASSQTGEKLF
v_call: TRBV12-5; cdr3_length: 13; cdr3_aa: ASGLAELGGNTIY
v_call: TRBV10-3; cdr3_length: 13; cdr3_aa: AISKTGQMNTEAF
v_call: TRBV19; cdr3_length: 14; cdr3_aa: ASSGIGSRTQETQY
v_call: TRBV6-5; cdr3_length: 12; cdr3_aa: ASSPGNLNQPQH
v_call: TRBV9; cdr3_length: 13; cdr3_aa: ASSEGLRLPEKLF
v_call: TRBV9; cdr3_length: 12; cdr3_aa: ASSSTLRGHEQY
v_call: TRBV4-1; cdr3_length: 12; cdr3_aa: ASSLTVGNQPQH
v_call: TRBV19; cdr3_length: 11; cdr3_aa: ASSITFQETQY
v_call: TRBV7-2; cdr3_length: 15; cdr3_aa: ASSLVRTGGTASEQF
v_call: TRBV12-3/TRBV12-4; cdr3_length: 8; cdr3_aa: ASSGDGYT